One and the same sample provided the 30 T cell receptor beta chains below, sequenced in a study of post-analysis software for immune sequencing data. Study results and caveats: Elevated frequency relative to controls characterized several TRBV segments in patients, TRBV5-6, TRBV5-1 and TRBV20-1 among them.

The antigens of these receptors remain unknown. TCR beta libraries were prepared from cDNA with unique molecular identifiers. One entry per CDR3 protein, called by TCRdb with MiXCR from the PCR reads. The data hold fewer than 700,000 distinct CDR3 sequences, with 44% observed a single time. Sequencing input: blood. These receptors were collected from a girl aged 5 to 17 with multiple sclerosis.

The chain combines TRBV10-3 with TRBJ2-1, with TRBD2 identical over 8 bases. CDR1 and CDR2 from the germline V gene are ENHRY and SYGVKD. Trimming took 11 bases from V and 9 from J; bases not matched to a gene: 9. The CDR3 consists of 12 residues. In DNA form, the CDR3 reads TGTGCCGTCGGGGGACTAGAAGGTGAGCAGTTCTTC. Its translation is CAVGGLEGEQFF.

This clonotype has just a few counts. CDR3 protein: CASSLGVASTDTQYF. Here the CDR3 DNA reads TGTGCCAGCAGCTTAGGGGTGGCTAGCACAGATACGCAGTATTTT. V usage is TRBV11-3 and J usage is TRBJ2-3; D gene unclear. V lost 1 base and J 0 bases, leaving 8 bases between the germline ends. This CDR3 is built from 15 residues. The germline V gene encodes CDR1 SGHNT and CDR2 YENEEA. The variable domain in full, completed from reference TRBV11-3 and TRBJ2-3, reads EAGVVQSPRYKIIEKKQPVAFWCNPISGHNTLYWYLQNLGQGPELLIRYENEEAVDDSQLPKDRFSAERLKGVDSTLKIQPAELGDSAVYLCASSLGVASTDTQYFGPGTRLTVL.

The chain combines TRBV29-1 with TRBJ1-4; 7 bases line up with TRBD1. This CDR3 region has 13 residues. The germline V gene encodes CDR1 SQVTM and CDR2 ANQGSEA. This CDR3 reads CTISDRDNEKLFF. In nucleotides, the CDR3 is TGCACGATATCTGACAGGGATAATGAAAAACTGTTTTTT.

V is TRBV11-2 and J is TRBJ1-1, with D unclear. There are 14 residues in the CDR3. Germline lookup yields CDR1 SGHAT and CDR2 FQNNGV. Deletions cut 5 bases from V and 2 bases from J, with 12 bases between. The CDR3 region has the DNA TGTGCCAGCAGCCCCAGCGGACCTAACACTGAAGCTTTCTTT. It codes for CASSPSGPNTEAFF.

The V call is TRBV11-2, the J call TRBJ1-1, with TRBD1 as a possible D gene (5 bases). The CDR3 sequence is 17 residues long. The V end was cut by 5 bases, the J end by 6 bases, with 25 bases between. Germline V gives CDR1 SGHAT, CDR2 FQNNGV. The CDR3 here is CASSPIDQRGLHAEAFF. The CDR3 DNA sequence: TGTGCCAGCAGCCCCATCGATCAGAGGGGCCTCCACGCTGAAGCTTTCTTT.

The rearrangement links TRBV12-3 or TRBV12-4 to TRBJ1-2; no definite D call. V was cut by 11 bases and J by 7 bases, with 17 bases left in between. This CDR3 is built from 12 residues. CDR3: CACRVLLRGYTF. The CDR3 bases are TGTGCCTGCCGGGTGCTCCTGCGTGGCTACACCTTC.

This clonotype was observed a handful of times. This chain links TRBV12-3 or TRBV12-4 with TRBJ2-4; D remains ambiguous. The DNA end is more similar to TRBJ2-7, so the J call may be wrong. CDR3 size: 13 residues. DNA for the CDR3: TGTGCCAGCAGTTTGGCGACAACCTACGAGCAGTACTTC. Translated, it gives CASSLATTYEQYF.

The rearrangement links TRBV11-3 to TRBJ2-5, with D tentatively TRBD2 (7 bases). Trimming pared 5 bases from V and 5 bases from J, leaving 15 bases between. CDR3 length: 14 residues. From germline, CDR1 is SGHNT and CDR2 YENEEA. The CDR3 region is CASSPGGQGETQYF. In DNA, the CDR3 is TGTGCCAGCAGCCCGGGAGGCCAGGGGGAGACCCAGTACTTC.

The V call is TRBV6-2 or TRBV6-3, the J call TRBJ1-5, with a tentative D call TRBD1 (5 bases). With 0 bases removed from V and 7 bases from J, the gap between germline ends came to 16 bases. This CDR3 is 16 amino acids long. The germline gives CDR1 MNHEY, CDR2 SVGEGT. The CDR3, as DNA: TGTGCCAGCAGTTACTCGAGTATCGGGGCAGGGCAGCCCCAGCATTTT. It encodes CASSYSSIGAGQPQHF.

Details on this clonotype: Germline and junction disagree at one end, which may indicate a read error. The chain couples TRBV28 to TRBJ2-5; D unclear. The germline V gene encodes CDR1 MDHEN and CDR2 SYDVKM. CDR3 length equals 12 residues. CDR3 protein: CASSLGREAQYF. In DNA, the CDR3 is TGTGCCAGCAGTTTGGGAAGAGAGGCCCAGTACTTC.

J is TRBJ2-7 and V is TRBV20-1, with 10 bases identical to TRBD1. The CDR3 extends over 15 amino acids. Per germline, CDR1 DFQATT and CDR2 SNEGSKA (reference sequence). V lost 1 base, J lost 3 bases, and 6 bases stayed unmatched. The CDR3, as DNA: TGCAGTGCTAGAGTAAAGGGACAGGGGATCTACGAGCAGTACTTC. This codes for CSARVKGQGIYEQYF.

This clonotype has just a few counts. The chain has TRBV7-2 and TRBJ2-7, with TRBD2 matching 9 bases. The CDR3 is made up of 17 amino acids. The germline CDR1 and CDR2 sequences are SGHTA and FQGNSA. The V gene end was trimmed by 5 bases and the J gene end by 2 bases; junction bases not matched to a gene: 13. The CDR3 here is CASSLVGSGSIAYEQYF. The DNA for the CDR3 is TGTGCCAGCAGCCTTGTGGGTAGCGGGAGTATCGCCTACGAGCAGTACTTC.

The rearrangement joins TRBV5-1 to TRBJ2-7; a possible D gene is TRBD1 (6 bases). V lost 1 base, J lost 0 bases, and 17 bases lay in between. There are 17 residues in the CDR3. From germline, CDR1 is SGHRS and CDR2 YFSETQ. The CDR3 DNA sequence: TGCGCCAGCAGCTTGTGGGTTGGGACACTCAGCTCCTACGAGCAGTACTTC. Its protein product is CASSLWVGTLSSYEQYF.

The J gene is TRBJ1-1, the V gene TRBV5-1; D is possibly TRBD1 (6 bases). The CDR3 is 13 residues long. V was trimmed by 4 bases and J by 6 bases, leaving 13 bases between them. The V gene's germline CDR1 is SGHRS and CDR2 YFSETQ. The CDR3 reads CASSPDRKSEAFF. The DNA of the CDR3 is TGCGCCAGCAGCCCCGACAGGAAATCTGAAGCTTTCTTT.

The chain links TRBV5-5 to TRBJ1-5, with D possibly being TRBD1 (6 bases). This CDR3 region has 16 residues. The V end lost 2 bases, the J end lost 0 bases, and 12 bases lay between the germline ends. CDR1 and CDR2 (germline): SGHKS, YYEKEE (reference sequence). This chain's CDR3 is CASSLLAGDSNQPQHF. The DNA for the CDR3 is TGTGCCAGCAGCTTACTGGCAGGGGATAGCAATCAGCCCCAGCATTTT.

A few counts support this clonotype. V gene TRBV7-4 combines with J gene TRBJ1-2; D is unresolved. Germline V lookup: CDR1 SGHVT, CDR2 SQSDAQ. The germline V and J ends were trimmed by 6 bases and 0 bases, with 23 bases remaining between them. The CDR3 is 18 residues long. The CDR3 reads CASSMREARSKSNYGYTF. In nucleotides, the CDR3 is TGTGCCAGCAGTATGAGGGAGGCCAGATCAAAATCTAACTATGGCTACACCTTC.

V is TRBV3-1 and J is TRBJ2-1; 13 positions agree with TRBD2. This CDR3 has 17 amino acids. V shed 0 bases, J shed 5 bases, and the junction held 4 bases outside the gene matches. In germline, CDR1 is LGHDT, CDR2 YNNKEL (reference sequence). CDR3 in amino acids: CASSQDTSGRGHNEQFF. CDR3 DNA: TGTGCCAGCAGCCAAGATACTAGCGGGAGGGGACACAATGAGCAGTTCTTC.

V usage is TRBV5-5 and J usage is TRBJ2-3, with no clear D. V was pared by 0 bases and J by 1 base, with 15 bases between. The CDR3 loop spans 17 amino acids. Germline CDR1 reads SGHKS; CDR2 reads YYEKEE (reference sequence). CDR3 sequence: CASSLGLLGRGTDTQYF. CDR3 in DNA: TGTGCCAGCAGCTTGGGTTTGCTCGGCCGAGGCACAGATACGCAGTATTTT.

This clonotype appeared a few times. The chain has TRBV4-1 and TRBJ2-5; 10 nucleotides align to TRBD2. The V gene end was trimmed by 5 bases and the J gene end by 4 bases; junction bases not matched to a gene: 1. The CDR3 has 13 amino acids. Germline V gene sequence: CDR1 MGHRA, CDR2 YSYEKL. The CDR3: CASSSSGGETQYF. Written as DNA, the CDR3 is TGCGCCAGCAGCTCTAGCGGGGGAGAGACCCAGTACTTC.

The chain links TRBV5-1 to TRBJ2-3; 7 bases agree with TRBD2. This CDR3 contains 14 residues. J was trimmed by 2 bases and V by 5 bases; bases with no gene match: 5. The germline gives CDR1 SGHRS, CDR2 YFSETQ. The DNA for the CDR3 is TGCGCCAGCAGAGGGCGGGAGTTCACAGATACGCAGTATTTT. It is translated as CASRGREFTDTQYF.

The chain joins TRBV3-1 to TRBJ2-1; the D is unclear. The CDR3 runs 12 residues. V was trimmed by 8 bases and J by 0 bases, leaving 5 bases between them. Germline CDR1 reads LGHDT; CDR2 reads YNNKEL (reference sequence). DNA of the CDR3: TGTGCCAGCGCGGTCTCCTACAATGAGCAGTTCTTC. It yields the protein CASAVSYNEQFF.

CDR3 region: CASSGTGISSYEQYF. The CDR3 region has the DNA TGTGCCAGCAGTGGGACGGGAATTAGCTCCTACGAGCAGTACTTC. This chain joins TRBV2 and TRBJ2-7, with D perhaps matching TRBD2 (5 bases). Germline V gene sequence: CDR1 SNHLY, CDR2 FYNNEI. This CDR3 comprises 15 residues. Trimming left V 4 bases short and J 0 bases short, with 13 bases between.

This clonotype was observed a single time. The rearrangement links TRBV7-9 to TRBJ1-5; 7 bases map to TRBD1. With 5 bases clipped from V and 4 bases from J, the junction kept 8 bases outside the gene matches. The V gene's germline CDR1 is SEHNR and CDR2 FQNEAQ (reference sequence). The CDR3 extends over 15 amino acids. CDR3 residues: CASSDYRGKNQPQHF. For the CDR3, the DNA is TGTGCCAGCAGCGACTACAGGGGAAAGAATCAGCCCCAGCATTTT.

This clonotype was detected a few times. This chain connects TRBV5-1 to TRBJ2-5; D may be TRBD1 or TRBD2 (6 bases each). Trimming removed 3 bases at V and 3 bases at J, with 12 bases between. CDR1 and CDR2 (germline): SGHRS, YFSETQ. The CDR3 consists of 14 residues. The CDR3 reads CASSWGDIEETQYF. CDR3 in DNA: TGCGCCAGCAGCTGGGGGGACATAGAAGAGACCCAGTACTTC.

V usage is TRBV4-3 and J usage is TRBJ2-5; 14 nucleotides agree with TRBD2. This CDR3 region has 16 residues. Looked up from germline, CDR1 is LGHNA and CDR2 is YSLEER. The J segment lost 3 bases and the V segment lost 4 bases, leaving 4 bases of the junction unmatched. The CDR3 is CASSRGLAGVEETQYF. The CDR3 bases are TGCGCCAGCAGCCGGGGACTAGCGGGAGTTGAAGAGACCCAGTACTTC.

This clonotype was seen only a few times. The chain is built from TRBV6-4 and TRBJ2-3; D perhaps matches TRBD2 (7 bases). There are 16 residues in the CDR3. From germline, CDR1 is MRHNA and CDR2 SNTAGT. Trimming cost V 2 bases and J 2 bases, with 14 bases left between them. The CDR3 DNA reads TGTGCCAGCAGTGACGGGGGGGCCATGAACACAGATACGCAGTATTTT. Amino acid sequence: CASSDGGAMNTDTQYF.

V is TRBV25-1 and J is TRBJ2-3; weak D call: TRBD2 (6 bases). The germline V and J ends were trimmed by 4 bases and 7 bases, with 9 bases remaining between them. Germline V lookup: CDR1 MGHDK, CDR2 SYGVNS. CDR3 size: 12 residues. DNA for the CDR3: TGTGCCAGCAGTGGGGACTCCCATACGCAGTATTTT. This codes for CASSGDSHTQYF.

The table lists this clonotype with a few counts. The chain has TRBV30 and TRBJ2-7; 10 bases are shared with TRBD2. The V gene end was trimmed by 4 bases and the J gene end by 7 bases; junction bases not matched to a gene: 7. Germline loops: CDR1 GTSNPN, CDR2 SVGIG (reference sequence). This CDR3 is built from 13 residues. The DNA of the CDR3 is TGTGCCTGGAAAGTTAGCGGGAGGTGGGAGCAGTACTTC. Translated, it gives CAWKVSGRWEQYF.

V usage is TRBV29-1 and J usage is TRBJ2-3; D unresolved. CDR1 SQVTM and CDR2 ANQGSEA come from the germline V gene. Trimming removed 5 bases from V and 3 bases from J, with 6 bases in between. There are 11 residues in the CDR3. CDR3 in amino acids: CSVILTDTQYF. CDR3 DNA sequence: TGCAGCGTTATCCTTACAGATACGCAGTATTTT.

This clonotype came up a few times. The V call is TRBV20-1, the J call TRBJ2-5; D not certain. The V gene's germline CDR1 is DFQATT and CDR2 SNEGSKA (reference sequence). CDR3 length equals 11 residues. With 4 bases removed from V and 0 bases from J, the gap between germline ends came to 3 bases. The CDR3 DNA reads TGCAGTGCTACATACCAAGAGACCCAGTACTTC. Translated: CSATYQETQYF.